This TCR beta chain was found in a study of cytomegalovirus exposure and HLA in healthy donors. Germline V gene data show CDR1 as MRHNA and CDR2 as SNTAGT. The V and J ends lost 4 bases and 4 bases respectively, with 16 bases between them. The CDR3 has 15 residues. This clone was observed a single time. Antigen specificity is unknown. Study-wide results and limits: Listed as cytomegalovirus-associated were approximately 160 TCR beta chains.

The PCR was carried out with 60 Vbeta primers and 13 Jbeta primers. The assay was immunoSEQ multiplex PCR, and TCRdb's table has in-frame clones only and misses some. Of about 100,000 clones listed, 76% were seen once; the top ten hold over 3.5%. Material for sequencing was PBMCs. This chain connects TRBV6-4 to TRBJ1-2; D unclear. The receptor was isolated from a man aged 40-55 years in good health and CMV-seronegative. The CDR3 is CASSADYPAGYGYTF. CDR3 DNA: TGTGCCAGCAGTGCAGACTACCCGGCTGGCTATGGCTACACCTTC.